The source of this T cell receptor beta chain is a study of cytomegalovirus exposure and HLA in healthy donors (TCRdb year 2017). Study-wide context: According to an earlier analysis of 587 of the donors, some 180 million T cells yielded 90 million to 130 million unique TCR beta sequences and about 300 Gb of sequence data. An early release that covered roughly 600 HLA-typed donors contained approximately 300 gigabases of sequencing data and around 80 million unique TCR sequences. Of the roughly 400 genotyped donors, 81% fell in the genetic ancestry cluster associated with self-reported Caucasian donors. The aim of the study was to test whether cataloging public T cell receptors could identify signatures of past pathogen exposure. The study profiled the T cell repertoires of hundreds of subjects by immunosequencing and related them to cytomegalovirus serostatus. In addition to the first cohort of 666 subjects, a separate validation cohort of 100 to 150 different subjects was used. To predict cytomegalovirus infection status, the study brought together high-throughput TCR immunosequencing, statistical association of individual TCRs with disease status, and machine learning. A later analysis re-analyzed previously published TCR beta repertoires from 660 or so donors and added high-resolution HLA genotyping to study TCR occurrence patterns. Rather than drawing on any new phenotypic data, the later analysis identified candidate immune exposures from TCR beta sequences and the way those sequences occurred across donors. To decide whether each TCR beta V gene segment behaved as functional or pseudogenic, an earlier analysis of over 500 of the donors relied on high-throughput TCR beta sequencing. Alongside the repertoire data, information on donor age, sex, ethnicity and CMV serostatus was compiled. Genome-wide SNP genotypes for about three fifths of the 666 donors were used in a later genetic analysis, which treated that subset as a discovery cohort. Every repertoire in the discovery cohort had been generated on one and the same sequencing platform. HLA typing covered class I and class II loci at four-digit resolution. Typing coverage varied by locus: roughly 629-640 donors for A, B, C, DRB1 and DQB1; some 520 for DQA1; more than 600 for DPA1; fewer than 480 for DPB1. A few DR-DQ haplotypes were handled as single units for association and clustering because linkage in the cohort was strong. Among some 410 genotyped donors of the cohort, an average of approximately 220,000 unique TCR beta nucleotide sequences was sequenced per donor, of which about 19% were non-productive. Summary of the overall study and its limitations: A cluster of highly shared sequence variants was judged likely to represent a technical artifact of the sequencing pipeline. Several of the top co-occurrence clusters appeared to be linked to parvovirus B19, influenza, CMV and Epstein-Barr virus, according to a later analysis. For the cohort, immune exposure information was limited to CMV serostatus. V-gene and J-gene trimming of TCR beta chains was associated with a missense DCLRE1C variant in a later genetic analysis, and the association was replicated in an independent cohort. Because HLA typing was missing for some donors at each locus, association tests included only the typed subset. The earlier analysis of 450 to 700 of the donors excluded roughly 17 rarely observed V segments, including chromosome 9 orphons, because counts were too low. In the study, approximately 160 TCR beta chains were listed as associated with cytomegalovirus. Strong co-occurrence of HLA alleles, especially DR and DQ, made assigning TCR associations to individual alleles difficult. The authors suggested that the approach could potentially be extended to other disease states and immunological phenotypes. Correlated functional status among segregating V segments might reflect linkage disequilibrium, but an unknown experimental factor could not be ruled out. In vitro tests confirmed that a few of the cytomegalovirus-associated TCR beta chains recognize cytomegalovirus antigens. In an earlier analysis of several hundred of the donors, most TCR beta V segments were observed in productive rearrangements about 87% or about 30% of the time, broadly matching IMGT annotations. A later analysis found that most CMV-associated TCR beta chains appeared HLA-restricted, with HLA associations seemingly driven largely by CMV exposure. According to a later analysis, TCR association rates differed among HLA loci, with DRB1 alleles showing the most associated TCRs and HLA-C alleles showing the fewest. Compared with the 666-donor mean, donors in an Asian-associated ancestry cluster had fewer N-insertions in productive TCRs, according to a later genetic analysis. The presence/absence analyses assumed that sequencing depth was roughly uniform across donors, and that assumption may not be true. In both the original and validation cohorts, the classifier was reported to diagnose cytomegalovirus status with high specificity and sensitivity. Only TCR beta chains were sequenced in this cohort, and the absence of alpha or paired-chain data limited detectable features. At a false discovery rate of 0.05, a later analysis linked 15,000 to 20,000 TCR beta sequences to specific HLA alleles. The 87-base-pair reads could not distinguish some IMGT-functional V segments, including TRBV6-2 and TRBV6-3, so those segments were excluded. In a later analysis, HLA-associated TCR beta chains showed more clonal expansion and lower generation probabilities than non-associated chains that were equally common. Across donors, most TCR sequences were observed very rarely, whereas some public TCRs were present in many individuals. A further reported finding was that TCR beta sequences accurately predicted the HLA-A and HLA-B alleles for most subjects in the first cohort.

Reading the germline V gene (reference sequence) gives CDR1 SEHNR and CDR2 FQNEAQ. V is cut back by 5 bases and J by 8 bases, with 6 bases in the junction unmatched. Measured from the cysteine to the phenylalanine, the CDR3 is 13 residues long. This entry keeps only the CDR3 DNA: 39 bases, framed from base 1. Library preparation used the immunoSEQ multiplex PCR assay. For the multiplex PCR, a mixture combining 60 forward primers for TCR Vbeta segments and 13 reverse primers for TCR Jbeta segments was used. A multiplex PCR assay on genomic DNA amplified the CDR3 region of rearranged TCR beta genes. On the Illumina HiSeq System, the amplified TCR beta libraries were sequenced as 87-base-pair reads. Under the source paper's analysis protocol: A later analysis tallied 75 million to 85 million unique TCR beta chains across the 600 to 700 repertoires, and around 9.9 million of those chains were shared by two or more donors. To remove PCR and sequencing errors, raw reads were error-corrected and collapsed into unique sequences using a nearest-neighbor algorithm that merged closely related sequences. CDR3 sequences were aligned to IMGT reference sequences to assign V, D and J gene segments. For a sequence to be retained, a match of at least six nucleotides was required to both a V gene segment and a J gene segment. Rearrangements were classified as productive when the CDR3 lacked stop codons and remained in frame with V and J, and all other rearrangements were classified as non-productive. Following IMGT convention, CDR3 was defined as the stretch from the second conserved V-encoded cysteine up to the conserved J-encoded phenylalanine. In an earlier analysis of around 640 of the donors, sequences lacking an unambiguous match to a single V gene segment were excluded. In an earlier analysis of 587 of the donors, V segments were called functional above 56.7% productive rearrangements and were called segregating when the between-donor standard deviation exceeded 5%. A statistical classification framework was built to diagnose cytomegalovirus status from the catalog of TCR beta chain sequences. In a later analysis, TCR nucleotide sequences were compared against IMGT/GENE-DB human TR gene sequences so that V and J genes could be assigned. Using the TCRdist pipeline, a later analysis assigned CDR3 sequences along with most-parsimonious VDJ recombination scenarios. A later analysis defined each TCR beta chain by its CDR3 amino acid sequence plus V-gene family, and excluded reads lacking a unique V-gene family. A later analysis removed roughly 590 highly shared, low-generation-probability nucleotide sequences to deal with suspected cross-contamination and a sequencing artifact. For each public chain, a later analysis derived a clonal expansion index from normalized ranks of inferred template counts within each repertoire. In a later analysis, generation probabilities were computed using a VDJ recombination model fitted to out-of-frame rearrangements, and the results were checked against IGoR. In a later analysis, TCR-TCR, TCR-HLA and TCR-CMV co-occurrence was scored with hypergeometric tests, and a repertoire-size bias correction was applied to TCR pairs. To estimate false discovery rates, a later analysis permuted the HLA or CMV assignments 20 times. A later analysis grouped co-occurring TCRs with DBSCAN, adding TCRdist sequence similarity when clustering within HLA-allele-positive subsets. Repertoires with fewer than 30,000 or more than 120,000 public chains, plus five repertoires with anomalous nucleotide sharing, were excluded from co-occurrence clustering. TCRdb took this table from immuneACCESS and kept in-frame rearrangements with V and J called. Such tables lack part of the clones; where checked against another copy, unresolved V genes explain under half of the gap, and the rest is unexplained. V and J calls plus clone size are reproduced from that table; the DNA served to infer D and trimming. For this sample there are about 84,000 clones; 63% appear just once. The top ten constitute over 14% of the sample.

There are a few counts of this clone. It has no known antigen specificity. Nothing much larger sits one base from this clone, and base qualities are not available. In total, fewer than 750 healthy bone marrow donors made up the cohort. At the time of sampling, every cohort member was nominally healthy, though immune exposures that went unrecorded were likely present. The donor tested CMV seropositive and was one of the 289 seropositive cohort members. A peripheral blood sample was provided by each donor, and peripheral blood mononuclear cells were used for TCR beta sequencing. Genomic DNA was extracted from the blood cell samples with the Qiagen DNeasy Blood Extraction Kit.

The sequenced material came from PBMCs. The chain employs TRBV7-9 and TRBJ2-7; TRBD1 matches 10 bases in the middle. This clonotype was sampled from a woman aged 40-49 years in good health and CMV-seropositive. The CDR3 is CASSPGTGAQQYF. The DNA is TGTGCCAGCAGCCCCGGGACAGGGGCTCAGCAGTACTTC.